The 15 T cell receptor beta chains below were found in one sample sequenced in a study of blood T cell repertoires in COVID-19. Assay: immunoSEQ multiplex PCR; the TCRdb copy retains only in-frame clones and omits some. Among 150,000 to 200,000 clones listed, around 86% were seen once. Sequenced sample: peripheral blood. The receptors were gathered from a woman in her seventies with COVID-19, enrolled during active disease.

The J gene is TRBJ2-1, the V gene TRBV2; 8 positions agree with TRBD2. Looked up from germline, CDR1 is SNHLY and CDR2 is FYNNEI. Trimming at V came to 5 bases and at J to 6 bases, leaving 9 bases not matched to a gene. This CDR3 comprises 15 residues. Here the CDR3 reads CASSLLADRFNEQFF. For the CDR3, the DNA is TGTGCCAGCAGTTTACTAGCGGATAGGTTCAATGAGCAGTTCTTC.

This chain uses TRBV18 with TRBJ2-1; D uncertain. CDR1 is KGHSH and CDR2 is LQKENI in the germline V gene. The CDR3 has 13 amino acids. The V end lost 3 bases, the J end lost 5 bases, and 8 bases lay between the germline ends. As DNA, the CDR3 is TGTGCCAGCTCACCTCGCGTAGACAATGAGCAGTTCTTC. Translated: CASSPRVDNEQFF. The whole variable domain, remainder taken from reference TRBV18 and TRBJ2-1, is NAGVMQNPRHLVRRRGQEARLRCSPMKGHSHVYWYRQLPEEGLKFMVYLQKENIIDESGMPKERFSAEFPKEGPSILRIQQVVRGDSAAYFCASSPRVDNEQFFGPGTRLTVL.

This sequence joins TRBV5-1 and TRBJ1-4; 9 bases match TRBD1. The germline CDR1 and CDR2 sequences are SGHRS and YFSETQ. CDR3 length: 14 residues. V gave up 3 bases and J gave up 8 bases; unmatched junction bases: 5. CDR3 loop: CASSSGTGYEKLFF. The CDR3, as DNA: TGCGCCAGCAGCTCCGGGACAGGGTACGAAAAACTGTTTTTT.

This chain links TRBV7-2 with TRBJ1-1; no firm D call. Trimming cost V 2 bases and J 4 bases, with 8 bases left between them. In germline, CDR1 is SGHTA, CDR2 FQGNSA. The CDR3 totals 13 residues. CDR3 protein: CASSLLVSTEAFF. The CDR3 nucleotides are TGTGCCAGCAGCTTACTTGTTAGCACTGAAGCTTTCTTT.

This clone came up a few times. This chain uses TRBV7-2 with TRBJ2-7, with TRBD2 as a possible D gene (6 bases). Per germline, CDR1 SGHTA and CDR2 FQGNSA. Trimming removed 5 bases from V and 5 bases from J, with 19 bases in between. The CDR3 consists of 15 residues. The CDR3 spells CASSALGSGGHEQYF. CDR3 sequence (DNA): TGTGCCAGCAGCGCACTAGGTAGCGGAGGCCACGAGCAGTACTTC.

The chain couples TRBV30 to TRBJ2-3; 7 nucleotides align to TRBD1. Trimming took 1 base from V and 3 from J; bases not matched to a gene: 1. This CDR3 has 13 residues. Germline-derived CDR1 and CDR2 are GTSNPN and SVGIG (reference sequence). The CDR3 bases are TGTGCCTGGAGTGGACAGGGAACAGATACGCAGTATTTT. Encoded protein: CAWSGQGTDTQYF.

CDR3 in amino acids: CASKRGLTYNEQFF. DNA for the CDR3: TGTGCCAGTAAAAGGGGATTGACCTACAATGAGCAGTTCTTC. The chain recombines TRBV19 with TRBJ2-1; possible D gene TRBD1, 5 bases. Germline CDR1 reads LNHDA; CDR2 reads SQIVND (reference sequence). Trimming removed 7 bases from V and 2 bases from J, with 12 bases in between. The length of the CDR3 is 14 residues.

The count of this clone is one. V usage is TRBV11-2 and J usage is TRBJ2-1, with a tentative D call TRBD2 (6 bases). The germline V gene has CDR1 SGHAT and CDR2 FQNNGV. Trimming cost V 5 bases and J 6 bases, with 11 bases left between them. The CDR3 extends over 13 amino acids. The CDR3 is CASSEWTTNEQFF. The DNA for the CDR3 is TGTGCCAGCAGCGAGTGGACTACCAATGAGCAGTTCTTC.

The CDR3 sequence: CASSQATSGRATDTQYF. The CDR3 nucleotides are TGTGCCAGCAGCCAAGCCACTAGCGGGAGGGCAACAGATACGCAGTATTTT. The chain is built from TRBV3-1 (or the pseudogene TRBV3-2) and TRBJ2-3, with TRBD2 identical over 13 bases. The J segment lost 3 bases and the V segment lost 1 base, leaving 4 bases of the junction unmatched. Germline V gives CDR1 LGHDT, CDR2 YNNKEL (reference sequence). The CDR3 loop spans 17 amino acids.

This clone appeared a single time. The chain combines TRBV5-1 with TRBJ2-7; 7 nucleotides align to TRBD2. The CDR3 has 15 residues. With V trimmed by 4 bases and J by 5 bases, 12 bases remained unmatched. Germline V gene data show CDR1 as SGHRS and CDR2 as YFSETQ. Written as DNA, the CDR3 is TGCGCCAGCAGCCGCTGGGGTGGGAGGGCCCACGAGCAGTACTTC. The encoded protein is CASSRWGGRAHEQYF.

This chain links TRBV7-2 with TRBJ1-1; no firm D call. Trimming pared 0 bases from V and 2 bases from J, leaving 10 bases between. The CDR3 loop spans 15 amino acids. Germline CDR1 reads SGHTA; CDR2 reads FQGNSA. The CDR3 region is CASSLASVPNTEAFF. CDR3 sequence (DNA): TGTGCCAGCAGCTTAGCATCAGTACCAAACACTGAAGCTTTCTTT. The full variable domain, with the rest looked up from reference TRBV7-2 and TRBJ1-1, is GAGVSQSPSNKVTEKGKDVELRCDPISGHTALYWYRQSLGQGLEFLIYFQGNSAPDKSGLPSDRFSAERTGGSVSTLTIQRTQQEDSAVYLCASSLASVPNTEAFFGQGTRLTVV.

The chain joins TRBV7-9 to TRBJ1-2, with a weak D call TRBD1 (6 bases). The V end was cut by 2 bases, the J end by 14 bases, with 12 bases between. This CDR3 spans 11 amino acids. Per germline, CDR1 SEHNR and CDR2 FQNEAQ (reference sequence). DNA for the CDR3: TGTGCCAGCAGCTTAATCCCAGGACAGACCTTC. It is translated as CASSLIPGQTF.

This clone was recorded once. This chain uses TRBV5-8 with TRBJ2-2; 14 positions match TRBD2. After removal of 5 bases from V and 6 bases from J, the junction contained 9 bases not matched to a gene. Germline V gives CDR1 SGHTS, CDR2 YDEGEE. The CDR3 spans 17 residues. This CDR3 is CASSRGLAGVGAGELFF. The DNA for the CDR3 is TGTGCCAGCAGTCGGGGACTAGCGGGAGTTGGTGCCGGGGAGCTGTTTTTT.

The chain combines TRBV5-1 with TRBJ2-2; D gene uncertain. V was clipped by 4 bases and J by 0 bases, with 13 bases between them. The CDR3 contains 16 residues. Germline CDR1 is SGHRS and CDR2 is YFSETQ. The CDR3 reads CASSPLAAANTGELFF. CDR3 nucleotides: TGCGCCAGCAGCCCTTTGGCGGCCGCGAACACCGGGGAGCTGTTTTTT.

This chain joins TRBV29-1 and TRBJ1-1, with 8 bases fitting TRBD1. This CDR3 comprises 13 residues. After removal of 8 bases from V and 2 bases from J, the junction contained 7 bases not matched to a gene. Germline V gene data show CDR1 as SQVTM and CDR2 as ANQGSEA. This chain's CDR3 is CSLLTGDNTEAFF. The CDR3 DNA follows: TGCAGCCTGTTGACAGGGGATAACACTGAAGCTTTCTTT.